The rows below give T cell receptor beta chains drawn from one sample of a study of regulatory T cells in long-lasting Graves disease. TCRdb itself ran the multiplex PCR reads through MiXCR, one entry per CDR3 protein. This table has about 470,000 distinct CDR3 sequences, about a fifth appearing once. The sequencing used peripheral blood mononuclear cells (PBMCs), collected when the disease was refractory, from a patient treated with antithyroid drugs. These TCRs come from a female donor with Graves disease. CDR3s include the opening cysteine and the closing phenylalanine or tryptophan. Fields, in order: D gene, clone size, V gene, J gene, CDR3 DNA, CDR3 protein. The D gene is left open where the match is weak. The size field is filled for only some rows; it gives once, few, many or a size class.

D gene: TRBD2
clone size: -
V gene: TRBV27
J gene: TRBJ2-5
CDR3 DNA: TGTGCCAGCAGTTTACCCTCAATGCCGGGACTAGCGGGCTTC
CDR3 protein: CASSLPSMPGLAGF

D gene: TRBD1
clone size: few
V gene: TRBV19
J gene: TRBJ1-1
CDR3 DNA: TGTGCCAGTAGTGGGGAAGGGGGCGTCCGCAACACTGAAGCTTTCTTT
CDR3 protein: CASSGEGGVRNTEAFF

D gene: TRBD2
clone size: few
V gene: TRBV14
J gene: TRBJ2-1
CDR3 DNA: TGTGCCAGCAGCCGCCGGACTAGCGGCACCCACAATGAGCAGTTCTTC
CDR3 protein: CASSRRTSGTHNEQFF

D gene: -
clone size: -
V gene: TRBV9
J gene: TRBJ1-1
CDR3 DNA: TGTGCCAGCAGCCCGAGCGGTAATCAGAACACTGAAGCTTTCTTT
CDR3 protein: CASSPSGNQNTEAFF

D gene: TRBD2
clone size: once
V gene: TRBV2
J gene: TRBJ2-1
CDR3 DNA: TGTGCCAGCAGTGAGATAGCGGGCTCCTACAATGAGCAGTTCTTC
CDR3 protein: CASSEIAGSYNEQFF

D gene: -
clone size: -
V gene: TRBV20-1
J gene: TRBJ2-7
CDR3 DNA: TGCAGTGCTAGAGGGCCCGCAACTTACGAGCAGTACTTC
CDR3 protein: CSARGPATYEQYF

D gene: -
clone size: many
V gene: TRBV6-2/TRBV6-3
J gene: TRBJ2-7
CDR3 DNA: TGTGCCAGCAGTTACCCCCAGCGGAGAGGGGCTCCCGAGCAGTACTTC
CDR3 protein: CASSYPQRRGAPEQYF

D gene: TRBD1
clone size: -
V gene: TRBV4-3
J gene: TRBJ2-5
CDR3 DNA: TGCGCCAGCAGCCAGACATTCGCCGGGACAGGGGAAAGGGAGACCCAGTACTTC
CDR3 protein: CASSQTFAGTGERETQYF

D gene: -
clone size: -
V gene: TRBV7-3
J gene: TRBJ1-6
CDR3 DNA: TGTGCCAGCAGCCTAGAGGCCTCTAATTCACCCCTCCACTTT
CDR3 protein: CASSLEASNSPLHF

D gene: -
clone size: many
V gene: TRBV6-1
J gene: TRBJ1-6
CDR3 DNA: TGTGCCAGCAGTCCCCTCATCCAAGCGCGGTCACCCCTCCACTTT
CDR3 protein: CASSPLIQARSPLHF

D gene: TRBD2
clone size: few
V gene: TRBV29-1
J gene: TRBJ2-5
CDR3 DNA: TGCAGCGGGGGACTAGCGGGAGGGCCAATGGAAGAGACCCAGTACTTC
CDR3 protein: CSGGLAGGPMEETQYF

D gene: -
clone size: many
V gene: TRBV12-3/TRBV12-4
J gene: TRBJ1-1
CDR3 DNA: TGTGCCAGCGCTTGGGAGGGGGGAGGGGGGAACACTGAAGCTTTCTTT
CDR3 protein: CASAWEGGGGNTEAFF

D gene: TRBD2
clone size: few
V gene: TRBV20-1
J gene: TRBJ2-7
CDR3 DNA: TGCAGTGCTAGTCCCCGGGAGGTATCCTACGAGCAGTACTTC
CDR3 protein: CSASPREVSYEQYF

D gene: -
clone size: few
V gene: TRBV5-1
J gene: TRBJ1-1
CDR3 DNA: TGCGCCAGCAGTTTCTCCAGTCAGACTGAAGCTTTCTTT
CDR3 protein: CASSFSSQTEAFF

D gene: -
clone size: -
V gene: TRBV7-9
J gene: TRBJ1-4
CDR3 DNA: TGTGCCAGCAGTTCAACAGGGTCGGCCAATGAAAAACTGTTTTTT
CDR3 protein: CASSSTGSANEKLFF

D gene: -
clone size: -
V gene: TRBV7-9
J gene: TRBJ2-1
CDR3 DNA: TGTGCCAGCAGCGCAAACTCGCGGGGAAAACTAACCAATGAGCAGTTCTTC
CDR3 protein: CASSANSRGKLTNEQFF

D gene: -
clone size: -
V gene: TRBV4-3
J gene: TRBJ2-5
CDR3 DNA: TGCGCCAGCAGCCAAGATCTCGGAGATATACGGGAGACCCAGTACTTC
CDR3 protein: CASSQDLGDIRETQYF

D gene: -
clone size: -
V gene: TRBV6-2/TRBV6-3
J gene: TRBJ2-3
CDR3 DNA: TGTGCCAGCAGTTTACCCGACGCGGGGACCACAGATACGCAGTATTTT
CDR3 protein: CASSLPDAGTTDTQYF

D gene: -
clone size: -
V gene: TRBV7-9
J gene: TRBJ1-2
CDR3 DNA: TGTGCCAGCAGCGGGTGGGGAGGGGCTCACTATGGCTACACCTTC
CDR3 protein: CASSGWGGAHYGYTF

D gene: TRBD1
clone size: few
V gene: TRBV30
J gene: TRBJ1-5
CDR3 DNA: TGTGCCTGGAGCCATATGACGGACAGGGCAAATCAGCCCCAGCATTTT
CDR3 protein: CAWSHMTDRANQPQHF

D gene: -
clone size: few
V gene: TRBV7-2
J gene: TRBJ2-5
CDR3 DNA: TGTGCCAGCAGCCTAAATGGGGGCCTCGCGGAGACCCAGTACTTC
CDR3 protein: CASSLNGGLAETQYF

D gene: -
clone size: many
V gene: TRBV28
J gene: TRBJ1-2
CDR3 DNA: TGTGCCAGCAGTTTTGGGCATTTCGGCTACACCTTC
CDR3 protein: CASSFGHFGYTF

D gene: TRBD1
clone size: many
V gene: TRBV10-3
J gene: TRBJ2-7
CDR3 DNA: TGTGCCATCAAAGGGACAGGGTCCTACGAGCAGTACTTC
CDR3 protein: CAIKGTGSYEQYF

D gene: -
clone size: -
V gene: TRBV5-6
J gene: TRBJ2-7
CDR3 DNA: TGTGCCAGCAGCTCTCAGGACCGTCAAAAGCAGTACTTC
CDR3 protein: CASSSQDRQKQYF

D gene: TRBD2
clone size: -
V gene: TRBV27
J gene: TRBJ2-7
CDR3 DNA: TGTGCCAGCAGTTTGAGGGTAGCGGGAGGTCCCTCCTACGAGCAGTACTTC
CDR3 protein: CASSLRVAGGPSYEQYF

D gene: TRBD2
clone size: -
V gene: TRBV30
J gene: TRBJ2-1
CDR3 DNA: TGTGCCTGGAGTGGTTCGGGAGGAACCAATGAGCAGTTCTTC
CDR3 protein: CAWSGSGGTNEQFF

D gene: -
clone size: many
V gene: TRBV5-1
J gene: TRBJ1-2
CDR3 DNA: TGCGCCAGCAGTGGGGTGCTAAACTATGGCTACACCTTC
CDR3 protein: CASSGVLNYGYTF

D gene: TRBD2
clone size: -
V gene: TRBV28
J gene: TRBJ2-3
CDR3 DNA: TGTGCCAGCTGGACTAGCGGGAGACGGGCAGATACGCAGTATTTT
CDR3 protein: CASWTSGRRADTQYF

D gene: -
clone size: -
V gene: TRBV30
J gene: TRBJ2-5
CDR3 DNA: TGTGCCTTCCTAGGGGGGGCATCGGAGACCCAGTACTTC
CDR3 protein: CAFLGGASETQYF

D gene: -
clone size: -
V gene: TRBV7-8
J gene: TRBJ2-7
CDR3 DNA: TGTGCCAGCAGCTTCGAGTGGTGGGGCGAGCAGTACTTC
CDR3 protein: CASSFEWWGEQYF

D gene: TRBD2
clone size: many
V gene: TRBV7-9
J gene: TRBJ2-5
CDR3 DNA: TGTGCCAGCAGCGTGACTAGCGGGAGCTCGGCAGCTAGAAAGACCCAGTACTTC
CDR3 protein: CASSVTSGSSAARKTQYF

D gene: TRBD2
clone size: -
V gene: TRBV18
J gene: TRBJ2-5
CDR3 DNA: TGTGCCAGCTCACCGTCCCCGGGACTAGCGGGAGAAGAGACCCAGTACTTC
CDR3 protein: CASSPSPGLAGEETQYF

D gene: -
clone size: -
V gene: TRBV7-2
J gene: TRBJ2-1
CDR3 DNA: TGTGCCAGCAGCTTAGGGGGAGCTAGAGGCAATGAGCAGTTCTTC
CDR3 protein: CASSLGGARGNEQFF

D gene: TRBD1
clone size: many
V gene: TRBV6-5
J gene: TRBJ2-7
CDR3 DNA: TGTGCCAGCAGTTACTCGATACAGGGGAACTACGAGCAGTACTTC
CDR3 protein: CASSYSIQGNYEQYF

D gene: TRBD1
clone size: many
V gene: TRBV27
J gene: TRBJ2-2
CDR3 DNA: TGTGCCAGCAGTTTTCCGGGACAGGTGAACACCGGGGAGCTGTTTTTT
CDR3 protein: CASSFPGQVNTGELFF

D gene: -
clone size: -
V gene: TRBV10-1
J gene: TRBJ2-7
CDR3 DNA: TGCGCCAGCAGCCAACTGAAAACACGCGAGCAGTACTTC
CDR3 protein: CASSQLKTREQYF

D gene: TRBD2
clone size: few
V gene: TRBV20-1
J gene: TRBJ2-7
CDR3 DNA: TGCAGTGCTAGGCTTGCGGGAGCCGAGCAGTACTTC
CDR3 protein: CSARLAGAEQYF

D gene: -
clone size: many
V gene: TRBV19
J gene: TRBJ1-2
CDR3 DNA: TGTGCCAGTAGTGGAAAGACAGCTAACTATGGCTACACCTTC
CDR3 protein: CASSGKTANYGYTF

D gene: TRBD2
clone size: few
V gene: TRBV5-1
J gene: TRBJ2-7
CDR3 DNA: TGCGCCAGCAGCATAGGGACTAGCGGGATGGGGGCCTACTACGAGCAGTACTTC
CDR3 protein: CASSIGTSGMGAYYEQYF

D gene: TRBD2
clone size: many
V gene: TRBV28
J gene: TRBJ2-2
CDR3 DNA: TGTGCCACCCTACTAGCGGGAAACACCGGGGAGCTGTTTTTT
CDR3 protein: CATLLAGNTGELFF

D gene: -
clone size: many
V gene: TRBV12-3/TRBV12-4
J gene: TRBJ2-4
CDR3 DNA: TGTGCCAGCAGTGTGGGCGTCGAAAACATTCAGTACTTC
CDR3 protein: CASSVGVENIQYF

D gene: -
clone size: many
V gene: TRBV7-9
J gene: TRBJ2-7
CDR3 DNA: TGTGCCAGCAGCCCCAGACAGGTGACGTATTACGAGCAGTACTTC
CDR3 protein: CASSPRQVTYYEQYF

D gene: -
clone size: -
V gene: TRBV6-1
J gene: TRBJ1-1
CDR3 DNA: TGTGCCAGCAGCAGACCCCCCGGGGTGAACACTGAAGCTTTCTTT
CDR3 protein: CASSRPPGVNTEAFF

D gene: -
clone size: many
V gene: TRBV11-1
J gene: TRBJ2-5
CDR3 DNA: TGTGCCAGCAGCTTATTAACCAGGAACCAAGAGACCCAGTACTTC
CDR3 protein: CASSLLTRNQETQYF

D gene: -
clone size: many
V gene: TRBV9
J gene: TRBJ1-4
CDR3 DNA: TGTGCCAGCAGCGTAGGGGAGGATAGTGAAAAACTGTTTTTT
CDR3 protein: CASSVGEDSEKLFF

D gene: -
clone size: -
V gene: TRBV6-2/TRBV6-3
J gene: TRBJ1-5
CDR3 DNA: TGTGCCAGCAGTTACCGACAGGTAAATGGGCCCCAGCATTTT
CDR3 protein: CASSYRQVNGPQHF

D gene: TRBD2
clone size: few
V gene: TRBV4-1
J gene: TRBJ2-5
CDR3 DNA: TGCGCCAGCAGCCCCGGGACTAGCGGAGCCCAAGAGACCCAGTACTTC
CDR3 protein: CASSPGTSGAQETQYF

D gene: -
clone size: -
V gene: TRBV29-1
J gene: TRBJ2-7
CDR3 DNA: TGCAGCGCTTTTTACAGGCCCCACGAGCAGTACTTC
CDR3 protein: CSAFYRPHEQYF

D gene: -
clone size: few
V gene: TRBV9
J gene: TRBJ2-2
CDR3 DNA: TGTGCCAGCAGCGTAAAGAACACCGGGGAGCTGTTTTTT
CDR3 protein: CASSVKNTGELFF

D gene: TRBD2
clone size: few
V gene: TRBV6-1
J gene: TRBJ2-7
CDR3 DNA: TGTGCCACCAATCCCCTAGCGGGTCCCCACGAGCAGTACTTC
CDR3 protein: CATNPLAGPHEQYF

D gene: -
clone size: -
V gene: TRBV6-1
J gene: TRBJ2-3
CDR3 DNA: TGTGCCAGCAGTAACGGGAGAACCAACACAGATACGCAGTATTTT
CDR3 protein: CASSNGRTNTDTQYF

D gene: -
clone size: few
V gene: TRBV5-4
J gene: TRBJ1-1
CDR3 DNA: TGTGCCAGCAGCCCTAGGGATCCCCCTGTGGACACTGAAGCTTTCTTT
CDR3 protein: CASSPRDPPVDTEAFF